Following are 19 T cell receptor beta chains from one sample sequenced in a study of shared clonotypes between healthy human individuals. Sequencing was performed with immunoSEQ multiplex PCR; in TCRdb, only in-frame clones are kept and a portion is missing. Here the sample spans hundreds of thousands of clones, less than 85% being singletons. Sequenced sample: memory CD4+ T cells sorted from blood. The subset: CD45RA-negative fraction. The origin of the receptors is a woman in her twenties or thirties in good health.

This chain connects TRBV5-5 to TRBJ2-2; perhaps TRBD2 as D (6 bases). Germline CDR1 and CDR2: SGHKS and YYEKEE (reference sequence). Trimming removed 4 bases from V and 5 bases from J, with 12 bases in between. The CDR3 length is 14 residues. CDR3 bases: TGTGCCAGCAGCCGCGGGGTCCAAACCGGGGAGCTGTTTTTT. It is translated as CASSRGVQTGELFF.

This clone has at least ten counts. The gene calls are TRBV27 and TRBJ2-6, with 12 nucleotides matching TRBD1. Germline values: CDR1 MNHEY, CDR2 SMNVEV (reference sequence). The length of the CDR3 is 17 residues. Trimming at V came to 10 bases and at J to 2 bases, leaving 9 bases not matched to a gene. The CDR3 loop reads CATQEGTGGPGANVLTF. The CDR3 region has the DNA TGTGCCACCCAGGAAGGGACAGGGGGCCCTGGGGCCAACGTCCTGACTTTC.

J is TRBJ1-5 and V is TRBV27; tentative D call: TRBD1 (5 bases). V gave up 8 bases and J gave up 6 bases, with 20 bases separating them. The CDR3 sequence is 15 residues long. CDR1 is MNHEY, CDR2 SMNVEV, per germline (reference sequence). CDR3: CASSALGARFQPQHF. CDR3 coding DNA: TGTGCCAGCTCTGCGTTAGGGGCTAGGTTTCAGCCCCAGCATTTT.

This clone was picked up a small number of times. V and J are TRBV29-1 and TRBJ2-2; possibly TRBD1 or TRBD2 for D (5 bases each). Germline V gene lookup returns CDR1 SQVTM and CDR2 ANQGSEA. CDR3 size: 12 residues. The V end was cut by 7 bases, the J end by 6 bases, with 12 bases between. CDR3 sequence (DNA): TGCAGCGGAGCTTGGGGGTCCGGGGAGCTGTTTTTT. This codes for CSGAWGSGELFF.

The genes are TRBV25-1 and TRBJ2-3, with D unresolved. The CDR3 loop spans 12 amino acids. The V and J ends lost 4 bases and 6 bases respectively, with 8 bases between them. Germline V gene lookup returns CDR1 MGHDK and CDR2 SYGVNS. CDR3 loop: CASSGQGDTQYF. CDR3 in DNA: TGTGCCAGCAGTGGTCAAGGGGATACGCAGTATTTT.

This clone was observed a handful of times. V gene TRBV5-4 combines with J gene TRBJ2-5, with TRBD1 matching 8 bases. CDR1 and CDR2 from the germline V gene are SGHNT and YYREEE (reference sequence). This CDR3 contains 13 residues. Trimming at V came to 5 bases and at J to 5 bases, leaving 5 bases not matched to a gene. CDR3 amino acids: CASRDRVKETQYF. The CDR3 DNA is TGTGCCAGCAGGGACAGGGTGAAGGAGACCCAGTACTTC.

V and J are TRBV15 and TRBJ2-3; a weak D match, TRBD1 (5 bases). Trimming pared 2 bases from V and 4 bases from J, leaving 16 bases between. CDR3 size: 16 residues. The germline V gene has CDR1 LNHNV and CDR2 YYDKDF (reference sequence). CDR3 in amino acids: CATSRLGVVGADTQYF. As DNA, the CDR3 is TGTGCCACCAGCAGATTAGGGGTTGTTGGCGCAGATACGCAGTATTTT.

The V gene is TRBV5-1, the J gene TRBJ2-1; the match to TRBD2 covers 9 bases. CDR3 size: 16 residues. Per the germline V gene, CDR1 is SGHRS and CDR2 is YFSETQ. Unmatched junction bases numbered 5, after V lost 0 bases and J lost 4 bases. CDR3 in amino acids: CASSLGLAVGYNEQFF. The DNA for the CDR3 is TGCGCCAGCAGCTTGGGACTAGCGGTGGGGTACAATGAGCAGTTCTTC.

The chain links TRBV28 to TRBJ1-3; D ambiguous. Germline values: CDR1 MDHEN, CDR2 SYDVKM. V lost 5 bases and J 2 bases, leaving 4 bases between the germline ends. The CDR3 has 12 amino acids. The CDR3 region is CASSRAGNTIYF. CDR3 DNA: TGTGCCAGCAGTCGGGCTGGAAACACCATATATTTT.

This clone was counted only a few times. The chain employs TRBV7-6 and TRBJ2-1; D gene ambiguous. V gave up 5 bases and J gave up 0 bases, with 20 bases separating them. CDR3 length: 18 amino acids. Per germline, CDR1 SGHVS and CDR2 FNYEAQ. The DNA of the CDR3 is TGTGCCAGCAGCCCCTCCCCTGGCGGTGTAAGCTCCTACAATGAGCAGTTCTTC. This codes for CASSPSPGGVSSYNEQFF.

The chain combines TRBV6-1 with TRBJ1-4, with D perhaps TRBD1 (5 bases). The CDR3 is 19 residues long. Trimming removed 0 bases from V and 7 bases from J, with 24 bases in between. The germline CDR1 and CDR2 sequences are MNHNS and SASEGT. The chain's CDR3 is CASSEALLWGMVWGEKLFF. CDR3 DNA: TGTGCCAGCAGTGAAGCGCTTCTGTGGGGGATGGTTTGGGGTGAAAAACTGTTTTTT.

The chain is built from TRBV20-1 and TRBJ2-3; D gene ambiguous. Trimming removed 3 bases at V and 5 bases at J, with 6 bases between. The CDR3 consists of 11 residues. Germline V gives CDR1 DFQATT, CDR2 SNEGSKA (reference sequence). DNA for the CDR3: TGCAGTGCTAGTTTTGGAGATACGCAGTATTTT. Protein product: CSASFGDTQYF.

The gene calls are TRBV5-5 and TRBJ1-5; D may be TRBD1 (6 bases). CDR3 length: 13 amino acids. Deletions cut 2 bases from V and 7 bases from J, with 10 bases between. Germline V gives CDR1 SGHKS, CDR2 YYEKEE (reference sequence). The CDR3 bases are TGTGCCAGCAGCTTCACAGGGTCACAGCCCCAGCATTTT. It is translated as CASSFTGSQPQHF.

This rearrangement joins TRBV6-1 to TRBJ1-2; 7 positions agree with TRBD1. CDR1 and CDR2 (germline): MNHNS, SASEGT. V lost 6 bases, J lost 6 bases, and 4 bases stayed unmatched. CDR3 size: 12 residues. CDR3 amino acids: CASSGDSHGYTF. Here the CDR3 DNA reads TGTGCCAGCAGCGGGGACAGCCATGGCTACACCTTC.

V is TRBV6-4 and J is TRBJ2-4; D is unresolved. The CDR3 covers 14 residues. V was cut by 7 bases and J by 7 bases, with 17 bases left in between. CDR1 is MRHNA and CDR2 is SNTAGT in the germline V gene. CDR3: CASKTRRSTNIQYF. CDR3 nucleotide sequence: TGTGCCAGCAAGACCCGCCGGTCTACGAACATTCAGTACTTC.

The V and J genes are TRBV11-2 and TRBJ2-7, with unresolved D. The CDR3 covers 13 residues. From germline, CDR1 is SGHAT and CDR2 FQNNGV. Between the trimmed V and J ends, which lost 6 bases and 2 bases, there was a span of 11 bases. CDR3 nucleotides: TGTGCCAGCAGTTCATGGTGGACCTACGAGCAGTACTTC. Its protein is CASSSWWTYEQYF.

Concerning this clone: Other DNA sequences of this sample code for an identical CDR3. The rearrangement joins TRBV29-1 to TRBJ1-1, with 9 bases fitting TRBD1. Losses at the gene ends were 4 bases for V and 1 base for J; bases not matched to a gene: 1. Germline V CDR1 and CDR2: SQVTM, ANQGSEA. This CDR3 comprises 13 residues. Written as DNA, the CDR3 is TGCAGCGTTGGGGGACAGGGGAACACTGAAGCTTTCTTT. Translating it yields CSVGGQGNTEAFF.

V and J are TRBV25-1 and TRBJ1-3, with TRBD1 matching 11 bases. Per germline, CDR1 MGHDK and CDR2 SYGVNS. The junction had 11 bases not matched to a gene; V was cut back by 3 bases and J by 4 bases. This CDR3 region has 18 residues. CDR3 nucleotide sequence: TGTGCCAGCAGTGAGCTCAACAAGGGACAGGGGGGCGGAAACACCATATATTTT. The encoded protein is CASSELNKGQGGGNTIYF.

This rearrangement joins TRBV28 to TRBJ1-5; D not resolved. V lost 3 bases and J lost 9, with 6 bases in between. Looked up from germline, CDR1 is MDHEN and CDR2 is SYDVKM. There are 11 residues in the CDR3. CDR3 sequence reads: CASSLSPPQHF. CDR3 DNA: TGTGCCAGCAGTTTGAGTCCGCCCCAGCATTTT.